The clone carrying this T cell receptor beta chain was picked up a small number of times. cDNA synthesis used the whole RNA isolate, giving expressed TCRB sequences. Profiling relied on immunoSEQ multiplex PCR, and the TCRdb table lists in-frame clones only, not all of them. Of 810,000 or so clones listed, roughly 15% are singletons. These data are taken from a study of beta chain features in type 1 diabetes. This CDR3 contains 16 residues. Germline V CDR1 and CDR2: MNHEY, SVGAGI. Trimming removed 0 bases at V and 4 bases at J, with 13 bases between. V and J are TRBV6-5 and TRBJ2-1, with a possible D match to TRBD1 (5 bases). The sample taken for sequencing was naive CD4+ T cells from blood. The clonotype was recovered from a woman between 18 and 30 years old in good health. CDR3 nucleotide sequence: TGTGCCAGCAGTTACTCCCCGAGACAGAGATACAATGAGCAGTTCTTC. Translating it yields CASSYSPRQRYNEQFF.